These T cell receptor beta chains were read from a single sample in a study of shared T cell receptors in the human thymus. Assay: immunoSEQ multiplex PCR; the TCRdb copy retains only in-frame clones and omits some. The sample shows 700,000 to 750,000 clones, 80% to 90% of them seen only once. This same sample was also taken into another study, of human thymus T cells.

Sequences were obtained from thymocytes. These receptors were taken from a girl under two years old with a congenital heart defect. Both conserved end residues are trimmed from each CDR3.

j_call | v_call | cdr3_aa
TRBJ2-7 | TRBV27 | ASSNRRGRLTYEQY
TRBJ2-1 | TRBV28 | ASSLSSSYNEQF
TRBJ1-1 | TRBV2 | ASRGGTLTEAF
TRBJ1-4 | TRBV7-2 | ASSLAPGSGAREKLF
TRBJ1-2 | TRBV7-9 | ASSSGHSGQGPVSYGYT
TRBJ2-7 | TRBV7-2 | ASSLAIGEQY
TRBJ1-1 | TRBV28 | ASSKGHMNTEAF
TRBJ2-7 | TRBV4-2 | ASSQGGQYEQY
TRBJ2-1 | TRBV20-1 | SAGSGGAWF
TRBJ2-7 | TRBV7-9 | ASSLVRMKQSYEQY
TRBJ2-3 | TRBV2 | ASSEAPSGPSTDTQY
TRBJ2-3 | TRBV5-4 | ASSGGSSTDTQY
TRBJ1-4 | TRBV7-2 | ASSLRDRRGTNEKLF
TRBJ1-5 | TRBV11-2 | ASSPLQGQPQH
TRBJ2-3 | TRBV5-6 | ASSFWRSLRDTQY
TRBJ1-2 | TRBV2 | ASSHPGGQLNYGYT
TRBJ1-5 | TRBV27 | ASSLGQGAIQPQH
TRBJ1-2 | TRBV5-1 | ASSLDNRGLNLRANYGYT
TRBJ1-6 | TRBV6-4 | ASSRDSSNSPLH
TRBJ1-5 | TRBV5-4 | ASSLVGTDDSNQPQH
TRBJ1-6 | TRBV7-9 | ASSLPSQGANSPLH
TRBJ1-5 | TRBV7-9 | ASSLSNQPQH
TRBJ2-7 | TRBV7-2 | ASSATSGVREQY
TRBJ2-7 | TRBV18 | ASSRRGQGITYEQY
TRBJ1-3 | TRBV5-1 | ASSEGAGNTIY
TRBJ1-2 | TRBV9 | ASSGAGGTGYGCT
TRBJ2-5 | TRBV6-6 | ASRRDSQETQY
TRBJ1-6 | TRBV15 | ATRSSAGNSPLH
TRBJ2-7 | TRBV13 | ASSISGGTPYEQY
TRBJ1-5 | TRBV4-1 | ASSARDSLYQPQH
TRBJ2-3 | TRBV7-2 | ASSLGRGSLDTQY
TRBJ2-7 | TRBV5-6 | ASSFSCGEPTISYEQY
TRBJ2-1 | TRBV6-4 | AHPGEKRPYNEQF
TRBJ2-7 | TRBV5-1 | ASSSAEGFTYEQY
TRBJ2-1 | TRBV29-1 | SVEVSGSPGQSSYNEQF
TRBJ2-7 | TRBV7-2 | ASGPLRAGPYEQY
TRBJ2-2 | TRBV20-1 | GGRNTGELF
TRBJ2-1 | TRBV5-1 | ASSQTGEQF
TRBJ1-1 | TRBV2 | ASRGDEYTEAF
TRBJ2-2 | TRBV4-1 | ASSAPGLLAPGELF